This is a list of T cell receptor beta chains from one sample in a study of blood T cell repertoires in COVID-19. Assay used: immunoSEQ multiplex PCR; TCRdb lists only in-frame clones, some missing. The table lists roughly 500,000 clones, around 87% of them singletons, with approximately 2% in the top ten. The sequenced sample was PBMCs or T cells enriched from blood (not recorded which). The receptors shown here come from a middle-aged woman who had recovered from COVID-19. The CDR3 runs from the conserved cysteine through the conserved F or W. Fields, in order: CDR3 protein, CDR3 DNA, D gene, clone size, J gene, V gene. A D gene is named only where the DNA matches it firmly. Clone size, where shown, is once, few, many, or a class for clones that have expanded.

cdr3_aa: CASSQRLADSYEQYF
cdr3_nt: TGCGCCAGCAGTCAACGACTAGCGGATTCCTACGAGCAGTACTTC
d_call: TRBD2
clone_size: once
j_call: TRBJ2-7
v_call: TRBV10-2

cdr3_aa: CASSSLGTSEYEQYF
cdr3_nt: TGTGCCAGCAGCTCGCTTGGGACTAGCGAGTACGAGCAGTACTTC
d_call: TRBD2
clone_size: -
j_call: TRBJ2-7
v_call: TRBV6-5

cdr3_aa: CASSQEVGSREAFF
cdr3_nt: TGTGCCAGCAGCCAAGAGGTGGGGAGCCGAGAAGCTTTCTTT
d_call: -
clone_size: -
j_call: TRBJ1-1
v_call: TRBV3-1/TRBV3-2

cdr3_aa: CSASGPAGRDTQYF
cdr3_nt: TGCAGTGCTAGTGGTCCAGCGGGACGGGATACGCAGTATTTT
d_call: TRBD2
clone_size: -
j_call: TRBJ2-3
v_call: TRBV20-1

cdr3_aa: CASSLETGTGGYEQYF
cdr3_nt: TGTGCCAGCAGCTTGGAAACCGGGACAGGGGGCTACGAGCAGTACTTC
d_call: TRBD1
clone_size: once
j_call: TRBJ2-7
v_call: TRBV5-8

cdr3_aa: CASSETQGARQPQHF
cdr3_nt: TGTGCCAGCAGTGAAACTCAGGGGGCTAGACAGCCCCAGCATTTT
d_call: TRBD1
clone_size: once
j_call: TRBJ1-5
v_call: TRBV6-1

cdr3_aa: CASTQGQGGKDYGYTF
cdr3_nt: TGTGCCAGTACCCAGGGACAGGGGGGGAAAGACTATGGCTACACCTTC
d_call: TRBD1
clone_size: -
j_call: TRBJ1-2
v_call: TRBV19

cdr3_aa: CASSFRGRHVTDTQYF
cdr3_nt: TGTGCCAGCAGCTTTCGAGGCCGGCATGTCACAGATACGCAGTATTTT
d_call: -
clone_size: -
j_call: TRBJ2-3
v_call: TRBV7-6

cdr3_aa: CASSLLGFGVGAEAFF
cdr3_nt: TGTGCCAGCAGTTTACTGGGGTTCGGGGTCGGGGCTGAAGCTTTCTTT
d_call: -
clone_size: -
j_call: TRBJ1-1
v_call: TRBV27

cdr3_aa: CASSQDQAGASYNEQFF
cdr3_nt: TGCGCCAGCAGCCAAGATCAGGCGGGAGCCAGCTACAATGAGCAGTTCTTC
d_call: TRBD2
clone_size: -
j_call: TRBJ2-1
v_call: TRBV4-1

cdr3_aa: CASSFPGQGDYEQYF
cdr3_nt: TGTGCCAGCAGCTTTCCGGGACAGGGGGACTACGAGCAGTACTTC
d_call: TRBD1
clone_size: -
j_call: TRBJ2-7
v_call: TRBV5-4

cdr3_aa: CASSEASLAGETQYF
cdr3_nt: TGTGCCAGCAGTGAAGCATCACTAGCGGGAGAGACCCAGTACTTC
d_call: TRBD2
clone_size: once
j_call: TRBJ2-5
v_call: TRBV2

cdr3_aa: CASSRDFPRDTQYF
cdr3_nt: TGCGCCAGCAGCCGGGACTTCCCCAGAGATACGCAGTATTTT
d_call: -
clone_size: -
j_call: TRBJ2-3
v_call: TRBV5-1

cdr3_aa: CATSDQAGGNNEQFF
cdr3_nt: TGTGCCACCAGTGATCAAGCGGGAGGGAACAATGAGCAGTTCTTC
d_call: TRBD2
clone_size: -
j_call: TRBJ2-1
v_call: TRBV24-1

cdr3_aa: CASSLSTEAFF
cdr3_nt: TGTGCCAGCAGTTTGTCAACTGAAGCTTTCTTT
d_call: -
clone_size: -
j_call: TRBJ1-1
v_call: TRBV12-3/TRBV12-4

cdr3_aa: CASSPLAGKVYNEQFF
cdr3_nt: TGTGCCAGCAGCCCTCTCGCGGGGAAGGTCTACAATGAGCAGTTCTTC
d_call: -
clone_size: -
j_call: TRBJ2-1
v_call: TRBV3-1/TRBV3-2

cdr3_aa: CASSFQTGAYEQYF
cdr3_nt: TGTGCCAGCAGCTTCCAGACAGGAGCTTACGAGCAGTACTTC
d_call: -
clone_size: -
j_call: TRBJ2-7
v_call: TRBV7-2

cdr3_aa: CASSYGLAGYNEQFF
cdr3_nt: TGTGCCAGCAGTTACGGACTAGCGGGGTACAATGAGCAGTTCTTC
d_call: TRBD2
clone_size: -
j_call: TRBJ2-1
v_call: TRBV6-5

cdr3_aa: CASSVGPSEPQHF
cdr3_nt: TGCGCCAGCAGCGTTGGGCCTTCAGAGCCCCAGCATTTT
d_call: -
clone_size: -
j_call: TRBJ1-5
v_call: TRBV5-1

cdr3_aa: CASSPLWTSDEQFF
cdr3_nt: TGTGCCAGTAGTCCGCTCTGGACTAGCGATGAGCAGTTCTTC
d_call: TRBD2
clone_size: -
j_call: TRBJ2-1
v_call: TRBV19

cdr3_aa: CASIEPGQVADNTEAFF
cdr3_nt: TGTGCCAGCATCGAACCGGGACAGGTGGCCGATAACACTGAAGCTTTCTTT
d_call: -
clone_size: -
j_call: TRBJ1-1
v_call: TRBV21-1

cdr3_aa: CASSQAATTQRGYTF
cdr3_nt: TGTGCCAGCAGCCAAGCCGCGACCACTCAGCGTGGCTACACCTTC
d_call: -
clone_size: -
j_call: TRBJ1-2
v_call: TRBV3-1/TRBV3-2

cdr3_aa: CASSVVGITDTQYF
cdr3_nt: TGTGCCAGCAGCGTAGTGGGCATAACAGATACGCAGTATTTT
d_call: -
clone_size: -
j_call: TRBJ2-3
v_call: TRBV9

cdr3_aa: CASSPQTTGLAKNIQYF
cdr3_nt: TGTGCCAGCTCACCACAAACGACAGGATTAGCCAAAAACATTCAGTACTTC
d_call: -
clone_size: -
j_call: TRBJ2-4
v_call: TRBV18

cdr3_aa: CASSSGSLAGNTGELFF
cdr3_nt: TGTGCCAGCAGCTCGGGGTCTCTAGCGGGAAACACCGGGGAGCTGTTTTTT
d_call: TRBD2
clone_size: -
j_call: TRBJ2-2
v_call: TRBV5-4

cdr3_aa: CASSFVGGEQYF
cdr3_nt: TGTGCCAGCAGCTTCGTGGGAGGCGAGCAGTACTTC
d_call: -
clone_size: -
j_call: TRBJ2-7
v_call: TRBV7-2

cdr3_aa: CASSVGQGGEKLFF
cdr3_nt: TGTGCCAGCAGCGTCGGACAGGGTGGGGAAAAACTGTTTTTT
d_call: TRBD1
clone_size: -
j_call: TRBJ1-4
v_call: TRBV7-9

cdr3_aa: CASSDTDGELFF
cdr3_nt: TGTGCCAGCAGCGACACTGACGGGGAGCTGTTTTTT
d_call: -
clone_size: -
j_call: TRBJ2-2
v_call: TRBV5-6

cdr3_aa: CASSQDRNTEAFF
cdr3_nt: TGTGCCAGCAGCCAAGACCGTAACACTGAAGCTTTCTTT
d_call: -
clone_size: -
j_call: TRBJ1-1
v_call: TRBV14

cdr3_aa: CASSYRGTDTQYF
cdr3_nt: TGTGCCAGCAGCTACAGGGGCACAGATACGCAGTATTTT
d_call: -
clone_size: -
j_call: TRBJ2-3
v_call: TRBV12-3/TRBV12-4

cdr3_aa: CASSQDGGDSLYEQYF
cdr3_nt: TGTGCCAGCAGCCAAGATGGAGGGGACTCTTTATACGAGCAGTACTTC
d_call: -
clone_size: -
j_call: TRBJ2-7
v_call: TRBV14

cdr3_aa: CASSQGGRVTGELFF
cdr3_nt: TGTGCCAGCAGCCAAGGCGGGAGGGTCACCGGGGAGCTGTTTTTT
d_call: TRBD2
clone_size: -
j_call: TRBJ2-2
v_call: TRBV3-1/TRBV3-2

cdr3_aa: CASSPQAGQGYEQYF
cdr3_nt: TGTGCCAGCTCACCTCAAGCGGGACAGGGCTACGAGCAGTACTTC
d_call: TRBD1
clone_size: -
j_call: TRBJ2-7
v_call: TRBV18

cdr3_aa: CASSEEGRGRGEQYF
cdr3_nt: TGTGCCAGCAGTGAGGAGGGGAGGGGTCGGGGAGAGCAGTACTTC
d_call: TRBD2
clone_size: -
j_call: TRBJ2-7
v_call: TRBV2

cdr3_aa: CATSRGGPLSDNQPQHF
cdr3_nt: TGTGCCACCAGCAGAGGAGGCCCCCTATCGGACAATCAGCCCCAGCATTTT
d_call: -
clone_size: -
j_call: TRBJ1-5
v_call: TRBV15

cdr3_aa: CASSQARQGQQETQYF
cdr3_nt: TGCGCCAGCAGCCAAGCACGACAGGGTCAACAAGAGACCCAGTACTTC
d_call: TRBD1
clone_size: -
j_call: TRBJ2-5
v_call: TRBV4-3

cdr3_aa: CASGSRGQSNYGYTF
cdr3_nt: TGTGCTAGTGGTTCGAGGGGACAGTCTAACTATGGCTACACCTTC
d_call: TRBD1
clone_size: -
j_call: TRBJ1-2
v_call: TRBV12-5

cdr3_aa: CASSIGRWTSGSWGGNEQFF
cdr3_nt: TGTGCCAGTAGTATAGGGAGGTGGACTAGCGGGAGTTGGGGTGGCAATGAGCAGTTCTTC
d_call: TRBD2
clone_size: -
j_call: TRBJ2-1
v_call: TRBV19

cdr3_aa: CASSLGLAGEDENIQYF
cdr3_nt: TGCGCCAGCAGCTTGGGACTAGCGGGAGAAGATGAAAACATTCAGTACTTC
d_call: TRBD2
clone_size: -
j_call: TRBJ2-4
v_call: TRBV5-1

cdr3_aa: CASSGASGGQETQYF
cdr3_nt: TGTGCCAGCAGTGGGGCTAGCGGGGGCCAAGAGACCCAGTACTTC
d_call: TRBD2
clone_size: -
j_call: TRBJ2-5
v_call: TRBV7-2

cdr3_aa: CASSTRTGRNTEAFF
cdr3_nt: TGTGCCAGCAGTACCCGGACAGGGAGAAACACTGAAGCTTTCTTT
d_call: TRBD1
clone_size: -
j_call: TRBJ1-1
v_call: TRBV27

cdr3_aa: CAISPGLAGGENEQFF
cdr3_nt: TGTGCCATCAGCCCCGGACTAGCGGGAGGAGAGAATGAGCAGTTCTTC
d_call: TRBD2
clone_size: -
j_call: TRBJ2-1
v_call: TRBV10-3

cdr3_aa: CASRPLQGDAHGYTF
cdr3_nt: TGTGCCAGCCGACCCTTACAGGGGGATGCCCATGGCTACACCTTC
d_call: TRBD1
clone_size: -
j_call: TRBJ1-2
v_call: TRBV6-6

cdr3_aa: CASSLSQQVTYEQYF
cdr3_nt: TGTGCCAGCAGCTTATCTCAACAGGTGACCTACGAGCAGTACTTC
d_call: -
clone_size: -
j_call: TRBJ2-7
v_call: TRBV11-2

cdr3_aa: CASSQRDSTEAFF
cdr3_nt: TGTGCCAGCAGCCAAAGGGACTCAACTGAAGCTTTCTTT
d_call: -
clone_size: -
j_call: TRBJ1-1
v_call: TRBV3-1/TRBV3-2

cdr3_aa: CASSLQTRGYEQYF
cdr3_nt: TGCGCCAGCAGCCTACAAACGAGAGGCTACGAGCAGTACTTC
d_call: -
clone_size: once
j_call: TRBJ2-7
v_call: TRBV4-1